These T cell receptor beta chains were read from a single sample in a study of radiotherapy plus CTLA-4 blockade in lung cancer. Produced via immunoSEQ multiplex PCR; TCRdb's table is partial and in-frame only. The data show around 45,000 clones, with over 60% seen just once and 20% to 25% held by the top ten. Sequencing used peripheral blood, obtained from a patient treated with radiotherapy plus ipilimumab. These receptors came from a human donor with non-small cell lung cancer who had a partial response to radiotherapy plus ipilimumab. The conserved cysteine and the conserved F or W are not part of the CDR3 here. The order of the fields is V gene, J gene, CDR3 protein.

TRBV7-9	TRBJ1-4	ASSSPSGQSTNEKLF
TRBV19	TRBJ2-3	ASNKAGGPGADTQY
TRBV6-6	TRBJ2-7	ASSMQGLPGEQY
TRBV18	TRBJ1-2	ASSPRTGFYGYT
TRBV21-1	TRBJ1-3	ASSNTVATTPRNTIY
TRBV14	TRBJ2-3	ASSQGKREAGPDTQY
TRBV12-5	TRBJ2-5	ASVNAGVKTQY
TRBV6-1	TRBJ2-3	ASSERLAGSTDTQY
TRBV7-6	TRBJ2-7	ASSPLGQSVGEQY
TRBV29-1	TRBJ2-7	SVEDQLVAGGPGYEQY
TRBV7-9	TRBJ2-3	ASTPVTDTQY
TRBV25-1	TRBJ2-2	ASERGIGELF
TRBV12-5	TRBJ1-4	ASGLSQGLGEKLF
TRBV5-6	TRBJ1-2	ASSLGRRVYGYT
TRBV4-2	TRBJ1-1	ASSPGQSNTEAF
TRBV10-2	TRBJ1-6	ASTPQYNSPLH
TRBV20-1	TRBJ2-5	SALYLETQY
TRBV7-9	TRBJ1-2	ASSSGDGTGRNGYT
TRBV5-4	TRBJ1-2	ASSPGTAYGYT
TRBV10-3	TRBJ2-2	AISGGHQNTGELF
TRBV19	TRBJ1-5	ASSITGGSQPQH
TRBV5-1	TRBJ2-1	ASTEGSSSYNEQF
TRBV19	TRBJ2-1	ASSTTGGSYNEQF
TRBV7-2	TRBJ1-4	ASISGNEKLF
TRBV19	TRBJ2-2	ASRAGLNTGELF
TRBV21-1	TRBJ1-2	ASSKLGTGGAGYT
TRBV5-1	TRBJ2-5	ASSLVTGEETQY
TRBV7-9	TRBJ2-5	ASSFTGTSGQETQY
TRBV5-4	TRBJ1-3	ASSQARQGIPGNTIY
TRBV14	TRBJ1-4	ASSLMVGAGPTNEKLF
TRBV7-9	TRBJ2-7	ASSLAVAGAREQY
TRBV4-2	TRBJ2-3	ASSQRSGLTLSGTDTQY
TRBV19	TRBJ2-7	ASSIRGQGSYEQY
TRBV4-1	TRBJ1-1	ASSPRTGGGNPEAF
TRBV15	TRBJ2-1	ATSRGDLAGGWDEQF
TRBV30	TRBJ1-2	AWSVPSTGFNYGYT
TRBV5-1	TRBJ2-7	ASSLARDITSYEQY
TRBV18	TRBJ2-5	ASSPWRDPEETQY
TRBV5-1	TRBJ1-1	ASSSLQGAHTEAF
TRBV7-9	TRBJ1-3	ASSSSSRAGNTIY
TRBV7-9	TRBJ2-7	ASSLGTGVGEQY
TRBV6-1	TRBJ1-4	ASSAETGAGTNEKLF